This TCR beta chain was recorded in a study of T cells in Graves' hyperthyroidism and ophthalmopathy. Concerning this clonotype itself: What it binds is not known.

The CDR3 consists of 12 residues. V shed 1 base and J shed 5 bases, with 6 bases lying between them. Germline values: CDR1 MDHEN, CDR2 SYDVKM. RNA transcripts provided the source from which TCR beta CDR3 regions were amplified. The HTBI set primed first-round TCR CDR3 RT-PCR. TCRdb re-called the multiplex PCR reads with MiXCR, one entry per CDR3 protein. The sample has about 500,000 distinct CDR3 sequences, approximately 16% seen once. Whole-study findings and limits: Median prediction lead before ophthalmopathy onset was around 6.9 months with the model. From stable hyperthyroidism, ophthalmopathy was separated by a 13 V-J model.

The specimen was blood. This clonotype was sampled from a woman aged 25 to 39 with Graves' ophthalmopathy. V usage is TRBV28 and J usage is TRBJ2-7, with D unresolved. The CDR3: CASSLLWNEQYF. The CDR3 DNA is TGTGCCAGCAGTTTATTGTGGAACGAGCAGTACTTC.